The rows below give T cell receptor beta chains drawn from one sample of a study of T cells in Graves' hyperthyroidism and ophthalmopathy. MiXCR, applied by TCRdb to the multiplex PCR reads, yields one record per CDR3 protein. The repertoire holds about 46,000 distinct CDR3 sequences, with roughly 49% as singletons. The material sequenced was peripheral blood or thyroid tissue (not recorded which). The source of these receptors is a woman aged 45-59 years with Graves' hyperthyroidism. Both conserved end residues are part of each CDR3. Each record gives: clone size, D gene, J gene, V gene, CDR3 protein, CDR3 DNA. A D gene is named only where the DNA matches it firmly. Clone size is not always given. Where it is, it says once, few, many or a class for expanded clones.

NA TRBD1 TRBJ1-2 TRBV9 CASDSGTGGVYGYTF TGTGCCAGTGATTCGGGGACAGGGGGGGTCTATGGCTACACCTTC
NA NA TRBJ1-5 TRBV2 CASTRERQPQHF TGTGCCAGCACCCGGGAACGGCAGCCCCAGCATTTT
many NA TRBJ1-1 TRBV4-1 CASSQVGNTEAFF TGCGCCAGCAGCCAAGTGGGAAACACTGAAGCTTTCTTT
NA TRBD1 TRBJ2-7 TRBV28 CASSQSTGTGISYEQYF TGTGCCAGCAGCCAATCCACCGGGACAGGGATATCCTACGAGCAGTACTTC
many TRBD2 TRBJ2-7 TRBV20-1 CSASGLAGWASYEQYF TGCAGTGCTAGCGGACTAGCGGGATGGGCATCCTACGAGCAGTACTTC
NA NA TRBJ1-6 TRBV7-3 CASSLTRGRNSSLHF TGTGCCAGCAGCTTAACGCGGGGACGAAATTCATCCCTCCACTTT
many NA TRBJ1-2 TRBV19 CASSSVPSWGYTF TGTGCCAGTAGTTCCGTACCCTCGTGGGGCTACACCTTC
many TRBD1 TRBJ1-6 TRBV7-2 CASSFGTAFYNSPLHF TGTGCCAGCAGCTTCGGGACAGCATTTTATAATTCACCCCTCCACTTT
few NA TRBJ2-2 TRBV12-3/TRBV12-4 CASSPGLGELFF TGTGCCAGCAGTCCCGGCCTCGGGGAGCTGTTTTTT
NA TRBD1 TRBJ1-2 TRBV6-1 CASSPDRGHYGYTF TGTGCCAGCAGTCCAGACAGGGGGCACTATGGCTACACCTTC
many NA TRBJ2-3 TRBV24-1 CATSDPDISSDTQYF TGTGCCACCAGTGATCCGGACATTTCCAGCGATACGCAGTATTTT
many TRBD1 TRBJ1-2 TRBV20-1 CSASRGGWSYGYTF TGCAGTGCTAGTAGAGGGGGCTGGAGCTATGGCTACACCTTC
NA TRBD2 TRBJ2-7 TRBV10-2 CASSDLTSGTYEQYF TGCGCCAGCAGTGATCTGACTAGCGGGACCTACGAGCAGTACTTC
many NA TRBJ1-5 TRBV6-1 CASSVPLRGTNSNQPQHF TGTGCCAGCAGTGTCCCTCTGCGCGGGACAAATAGCAATCAGCCCCAGCATTTT
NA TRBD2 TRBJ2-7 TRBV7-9 CASSFGGGIHEQYF TGTGCCAGCAGCTTCGGCGGGGGGATCCACGAGCAGTACTTC
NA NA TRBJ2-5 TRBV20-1 CSAREPETQYF TGCAGTGCTAGAGAACCAGAGACCCAGTACTTC
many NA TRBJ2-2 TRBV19 CASTRDGGELFF TGTGCCAGCACCAGAGATGGCGGGGAGCTGTTTTTT
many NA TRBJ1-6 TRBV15 CATSRADRPYAPLHF TGTGCCACCAGCAGAGCCGACAGACCCTACGCTCCCCTCCACTTT
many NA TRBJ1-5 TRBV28 CASSVEGTYSNQPQHF TGTGCCAGCAGCGTGGAAGGGACTTATAGCAATCAGCCCCAGCATTTT
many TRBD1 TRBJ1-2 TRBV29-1 CSVEPGGGGYTF TGCAGCGTTGAACCAGGGGGGGGGGGCTACACCTTC
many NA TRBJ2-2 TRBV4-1 CASSLTGRNTGELFF TGCGCCAGCAGCCTGACGGGCCGTAACACCGGGGAGCTGTTTTTT
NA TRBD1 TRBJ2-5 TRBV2 CASSSGQGSETQYF TGTGCCAGCAGCTCGGGACAGGGGTCGGAGACCCAGTACTTC
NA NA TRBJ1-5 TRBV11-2 CASSFSGGETQHF TGTGCCAGCAGCTTTAGCGGCGGAGAGACCCAGCATTTT
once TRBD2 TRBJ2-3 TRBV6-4 CASSGWTSGTDTQYF TGTGCCAGCAGTGGCTGGACTAGCGGCACAGATACGCAGTATTTT
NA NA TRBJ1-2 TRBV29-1 CSVLAGVYGYTF TGCAGCGTTCTGGCAGGGGTATATGGCTACACCTTC
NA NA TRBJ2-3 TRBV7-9 CASSPWGGQRIFTDTQYF TGTGCCAGCAGCCCCTGGGGGGGACAGCGGATCTTCACAGATACGCAGTATTTT
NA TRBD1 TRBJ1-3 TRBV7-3 CASSPQGEGGGDTIYF TGTGCCAGCAGCCCCCAGGGGGAAGGCGGGGGAGACACCATATATTTT
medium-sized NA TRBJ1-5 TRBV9 CASSVGSGYQPQHF TGTGCCAGCAGCGTGGGATCGGGGTATCAGCCCCAGCATTTT
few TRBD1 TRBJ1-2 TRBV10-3 CAITQTGHYGYTF TGTGCCATCACTCAGACAGGGCACTATGGCTACACCTTC